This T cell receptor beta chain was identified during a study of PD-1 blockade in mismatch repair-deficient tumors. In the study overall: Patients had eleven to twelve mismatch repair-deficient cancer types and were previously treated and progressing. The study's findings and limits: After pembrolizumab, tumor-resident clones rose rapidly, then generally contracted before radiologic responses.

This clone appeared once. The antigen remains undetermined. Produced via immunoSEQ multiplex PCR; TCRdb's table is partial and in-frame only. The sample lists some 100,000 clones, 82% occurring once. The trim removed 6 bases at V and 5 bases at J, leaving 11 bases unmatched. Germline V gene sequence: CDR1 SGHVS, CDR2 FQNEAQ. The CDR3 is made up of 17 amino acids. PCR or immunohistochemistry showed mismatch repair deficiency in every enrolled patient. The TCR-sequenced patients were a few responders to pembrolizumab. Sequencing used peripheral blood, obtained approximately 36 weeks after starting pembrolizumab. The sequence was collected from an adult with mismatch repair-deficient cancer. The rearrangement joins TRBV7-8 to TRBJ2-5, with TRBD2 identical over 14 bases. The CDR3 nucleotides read TGTGCCAGCAGAGGCGGGACTAGCGGGAGTTACTATGAGACCCAGTACTTC. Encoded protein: CASRGGTSGSYYETQYF.